This TCR beta chain was sequenced for a study of cytomegalovirus exposure and HLA in healthy donors. For the study at large: Assignment to the Caucasian-associated ancestry cluster applied to approximately 80% of the approximately 400 genotyped donors.

Study-wide results and caveats: Highest at DRB1 and lowest at HLA-C, TCR association rates differed among HLA loci in a later analysis. Across donors, most TCRs were seen rarely, yet some public ones were widespread.

Comment on this clone: Its antigen is not identified.

CDR1 is SGHTA and CDR2 is FQGNSA in the germline V gene. The J segment lost 3 bases and the V segment lost 5 bases, leaving 10 bases of the junction unmatched. The CDR3 length is 16 residues. The primer mix had 60 Vbeta and 13 Jbeta primers. The data were produced by immunoSEQ multiplex PCR, yet TCRdb's version contains in-frame clones alone and is incomplete. The sample has tens of thousands of clones; 65% to 70% are singletons. The chain carries TRBV7-2 and TRBJ2-3; 8 bases agree with TRBD1. The TCR comes from a woman aged 30 to 39 in good health and CMV-seronegative. The specimen was PBMCs. CDR3 loop: CASSRQGQIETDTQYF. The CDR3 DNA follows: TGTGCCAGCAGCCGACAGGGGCAAATAGAAACAGATACGCAGTATTTT.